Here is one T cell receptor beta chain with its context. Here immunoSEQ multiplex PCR was the method, and the copy in TCRdb shows in-frame clones only, minus some. The data show about 69,000 clones, with more than 70% seen just once and approximately 6.1% held by the top ten. J lost 0 bases, V lost 6 bases, and 5 bases had no gene match. In germline, CDR1 is SGHAT, CDR2 FQNNGV. The CDR3 has 15 amino acids. This specimen comes from a study of OX40 agonist ivuxolimab in advanced cancers. Study-wide background: Averaging 60 years in age, with a range of roughly 20 to 90, the cohort was 80% to 90% male.

The sample consisted of CD4+ or CD8+ T cells sorted from blood, taken in a trial of the OX40 agonist ivuxolimab. The clonotype originates from an adult with an advanced solid tumor such as melanoma, head and neck, liver or kidney cancer. V gene TRBV11-2 combines with J gene TRBJ2-7; 10 bases line up with TRBD2. The CDR3 coding sequence is TGTGCCAGCAGGGCTAGCGGGGGATCCTCCTACGAGCAGTACTTC. Translated, it gives CASRASGGSSYEQYF.